Each of the 16 T cell receptor beta chains below was sequenced from the same sample in a study of cytomegalovirus exposure and HLA in healthy donors. This PCR relied on a set of 60 Vbeta primers and 13 Jbeta primers. Some clones are missing from TCRdb's copy, which holds only in-frame ones; the method was immunoSEQ multiplex PCR. The top ten clones hold 5.5% to 7% of a sample with about 140,000 clones, roughly 66% of them seen once. Sequencing input: PBMCs. The receptors stem from a woman aged 55-69 years in good health and CMV-seronegative.

This clone occurred once. The V gene is TRBV4-3, the J gene TRBJ2-1; TRBD2 matches 12 bases. The CDR3 spans 17 residues. Germline CDR1 and CDR2: LGHNA and YSLEER. Trimming removed 4 bases from V and 0 bases from J; junction bases left unmatched: 4. The CDR3: CASSPRTSGNSYNEQFF. CDR3 DNA sequence: TGCGCCAGCAGCCCCCGGACTAGCGGGAACTCCTACAATGAGCAGTTCTTC.

A few counts support this clone. The chain joins TRBV11-2 to TRBJ2-7; D remains unclear. This CDR3 contains 12 residues. The V gene lost 2 bases and the J gene lost 4 bases, with 6 bases spanning the gap. The germline CDR1 and CDR2 sequences are SGHAT and FQNNGV. The CDR3 DNA reads TGTGCCAGCAGCTTATACGGGTACGAGCAGTACTTC. Amino acids: CASSLYGYEQYF. Combining the CDR3 with reference TRBV11-2 and TRBJ2-7 gives the whole variable domain EAGVAQSPRYKIIEKRQSVAFWCNPISGHATLYWYQQILGQGPKLLIQFQNNGVVDDSQLPKDRFSAERLKGVDSTLKIQPAKLEDSAVYLCASSLYGYEQYFGPGTRLTVT.

The chain carries TRBV7-2 and TRBJ2-3, with 11 bases that match TRBD1. Germline assignment: CDR1 SGHTA and CDR2 FQGNSA. Trimming removed 4 bases from V and 2 bases from J; junction bases left unmatched: 2. The length of the CDR3 is 15 residues. The CDR3 DNA follows: TGTGCCAGCAGCTGGGACAGGGGGAACACAGATACGCAGTATTTT. Amino acid sequence: CASSWDRGNTDTQYF.

J is TRBJ2-7 and V is TRBV10-3, with a weak D call TRBD1 (5 bases). Germline values: CDR1 ENHRY, CDR2 SYGVKD. The length of the CDR3 is 14 residues. V lost 10 bases and J lost 0, with 16 bases in between. The CDR3 sequence: CATPPVTASYEQYF. CDR3 coding DNA: TGTGCCACCCCTCCGGTGACAGCCTCCTACGAGCAGTACTTC.

Here the CDR3 DNA reads TGTGCCAGCAGTGACGTTGAGGGGGCGCGGGCCAAACGGGACACAGATACGCAGTATTTT. Its protein is CASSDVEGARAKRDTDTQYF. The V gene is TRBV6-4, the J gene TRBJ2-3, with 7 bases fitting TRBD1. The V segment lost 2 bases and the J segment 2 bases; nucleotides outside the gene matches: 19. Germline CDR1 and CDR2: MRHNA and SNTAGT. This CDR3 has 20 residues.

In its sample, this clone was seen a few times. The rearrangement joins TRBV27 to TRBJ2-1, with D possibly TRBD2 on 5 matching bases. The germline V and J ends were trimmed by 5 bases and 8 bases, with 22 bases remaining between them. Germline V gene lookup returns CDR1 MNHEY and CDR2 SMNVEV (reference sequence). This CDR3 is built from 16 residues. The CDR3 nucleotides read TGTGCCAGCAGTACCCTTAAGGGAGTTTGGCACGATGAGCAGTTCTTC. This encodes CASSTLKGVWHDEQFF.

The chain links TRBV27 to TRBJ2-7, with D possibly being TRBD1 (6 bases). There are 14 residues in the CDR3. The germline gives CDR1 MNHEY, CDR2 SMNVEV (reference sequence). The ends were cut back, 5 bases at V and 3 bases at J, with 14 bases in the middle. This CDR3 reads CASSPRGTIYEQYF. CDR3 bases: TGTGCCAGCAGTCCGAGGGGGACAATCTACGAGCAGTACTTC.

The chain couples TRBV7-2 to TRBJ2-7; 9 bases align to TRBD1. CDR1 and CDR2 (germline): SGHTA, FQGNSA. The CDR3 spans 14 residues. V dropped 11 bases and J dropped 2; count of bases not matched to a gene: 10. As DNA, the CDR3 is TGTGCCTCAAGCCGGGACAGGGTTACCTACGAGCAGTACTTC. This translates into CASSRDRVTYEQYF. Full variable domain (remainder filled in from reference TRBV7-2 and TRBJ2-7): GAGVSQSPSNKVTEKGKDVELRCDPISGHTALYWYRQSLGQGLEFLIYFQGNSAPDKSGLPSDRFSAERTGGSVSTLTIQRTQQEDSAVYLCASSRDRVTYEQYFGPGTRLTVT.

Only a few counts were recorded for this clone. The chain recombines TRBV6-5 with TRBJ2-7; D gene ambiguous. Germline assignment: CDR1 MNHEY and CDR2 SVGAGI. This CDR3 is 15 amino acids long. Trimming cost V 5 bases and J 2 bases, with 16 bases left between them. CDR3 sequence reads: CASSTDRRTTYEQYF. In DNA, the CDR3 is TGTGCCAGCAGTACAGACCGACGTACCACCTACGAGCAGTACTTC.

This clone was seen a few times. The chain uses TRBV10-1 and TRBJ2-7; TRBD2 might be the D (5 bases). V was cut by 6 bases and J by 3 bases, with 9 bases left in between. This CDR3 comprises 12 residues. Germline V CDR1 and CDR2: WNHNN, SYGVQD (reference sequence). In DNA form, the CDR3 reads TGCGCCAGCAGCGGAGGCGACTACGAGCAGTACTTC. Its translation is CASSGGDYEQYF.

This clone was detected only a few times. The chain is built from TRBV6-1 and TRBJ1-6; D gene uncertain. The CDR3 runs to 14 residues. The germline gives CDR1 MNHNS, CDR2 SASEGT. V was shortened by 4 bases and J by 9 bases, with 13 bases between the two germline ends. This CDR3 reads CASSVEPRGSPLHF. In nucleotides, the CDR3 is TGTGCCAGCAGTGTTGAGCCACGAGGTTCACCCCTCCACTTT.

This clone showed up just once. For the CDR3, the DNA is TGTGCTAGTGGTTTCCCAGCAGGGGCCAAAAACATTCAGTACTTC. Residues: CASGFPAGAKNIQYF. The chain couples TRBV12-5 to TRBJ2-4; weak D call: TRBD1 (5 bases). V lost 3 bases, J lost 1 base, and 10 bases lay in between. CDR3 length equals 15 residues. Germline lookup yields CDR1 LGHNT and CDR2 FRNRAP.

The V call is TRBV29-1, the J call TRBJ1-2; TRBD1 might be the D (5 bases). Deletions cut 3 bases from V and 2 bases from J, with 7 bases between. CDR1 is SQVTM and CDR2 is ANQGSEA in the germline V gene. The CDR3 has 12 residues. In nucleotides, the CDR3 is TGCAGCGTTGAGACAGCCAACTATGGCTACACCTTC. This codes for CSVETANYGYTF.

The V and J genes are TRBV10-1 and TRBJ2-5, with 9 bases identical to TRBD2. Germline CDR1 is WNHNN and CDR2 is SYGVQD (reference sequence). This CDR3 has 16 residues. The ends lost 11 bases at V and 5 bases at J; junction bases unmatched: 18. As DNA, the CDR3 is TGCGCCTCCCCGGTACTAGCGGGTACCTGTTTGGAGACCCAGTACTTC. Encoded protein: CASPVLAGTCLETQYF.

CDR3 sequence reads: CASSPSGGVADTQYF. The CDR3, as DNA: TGTGCCAGCAGCCCCTCGGGGGGGGTTGCAGATACGCAGTATTTT. The genes are TRBV7-9 and TRBJ2-3; 8 bases line up with TRBD2. J was trimmed by 4 bases and V by 5 bases; bases with no gene match: 8. Germline-derived CDR1 and CDR2 are SEHNR and FQNEAQ (reference sequence). The CDR3 extends over 15 amino acids.

The V and J genes are TRBV28 and TRBJ2-1; perhaps TRBD1 as D (6 bases). The CDR3 covers 14 residues. Trimming removed 4 bases from V and 15 bases from J, with 22 bases in between. Germline CDR1 MDHEN, CDR2 SYDVKM. The CDR3 DNA follows: TGTGCCAGCAGTTCCGACAGGTGGGCCAACCTGGGGTTCTTC. It is translated as CASSSDRWANLGFF.